The 10 T cell receptor beta chains below all came from one sample that was sequenced in a study of CXCR3-negative and CXCR3-positive naive CD8 T cells. Via 5' RACE with UMI labels, TRB cDNA libraries were prepared. Reprocessing the 5' RACE reads, TCRdb reports a single entry for every CDR3 protein and omits DNA. The table for this sample gives under 55,000 distinct CDR3 sequences. Sample: memory CD8+ T cells from blood. The receptors originated from a human donor in good health. Some clones in this sample may be carry-over from other donors' samples.

The chain carries TRBV9 and TRBJ2-1; no DNA is available, so the TRBD2 call from TCRdb remains unchecked. This CDR3 contains 16 residues. The germline CDR1 and CDR2 sequences are SGDLS and YYNGEE. CDR3: CASSVAGLAGDHEQFF.

The genes are TRBV6-5 and TRBJ2-7; TCRdb outputs TRBD1, but without DNA this stays unchecked. The CDR3 runs to 14 residues. From germline, CDR1 is MNHEY and CDR2 SVGAGI. The CDR3 spells CASSYLVGADEQYF.

The V call is TRBV18, the J call TRBJ2-3; there is no DNA to check the TCRdb D call of TRBD2. Per germline, CDR1 KGHSH and CDR2 LQKENI. CDR3 length equals 17 residues. This CDR3 reads CASSPPEFYPLTDTQYF.

The gene calls are TRBV29-1 and TRBJ2-3; TCRdb selects TRBD1, and the lack of DNA leaves this call unchecked. The CDR3 runs 14 residues. Germline CDR1 SQVTM, CDR2 ANQGSEA. The CDR3 here is CSVDLSGRTDTQYF.

This chain uses TRBV7-6 with TRBJ2-1; TCRdb selects TRBD2, and the lack of DNA leaves this call unchecked. CDR1 is SGHVS, CDR2 FNYEAQ, per germline. The CDR3 length is 16 residues. CDR3 residues: CASRLGSSGTYNEQFF.

V gene TRBV29-1 combines with J gene TRBJ2-2. Per germline, CDR1 SQVTM and CDR2 ANQGSEA. The CDR3 length is 12 residues. This CDR3 reads CSVPGNTGELFF.

The V call is TRBV7-8, the J call TRBJ1-4; no DNA is available, so the TRBD1 call from TCRdb remains unchecked. The CDR3 covers 14 residues. CDR1 SGHVS and CDR2 FQNEAQ come from the germline V gene. The CDR3 sequence: CASSLPDSNEKLFF.

The chain joins TRBV15 to TRBJ1-2; TCRdb calls TRBD1, which cannot be checked without DNA. The germline V gene encodes CDR1 LNHNV and CDR2 YYDKDF (reference sequence). CDR3 length: 13 amino acids. The CDR3: CATSTRQGPPETF.

The chain carries TRBV20-1 and TRBJ2-1. Germline V gene sequence: CDR1 DFQATT, CDR2 SNEGSKA (reference sequence). The CDR3 sequence is 13 residues long. CDR3 sequence: CSAVGSSYNEQFF.

The chain combines TRBV20-1 with TRBJ1-1; TCRdb designates TRBD1, a call that cannot be tested without DNA. The CDR3 has 12 amino acids. CDR1 and CDR2 from the germline V gene are DFQATT and SNEGSKA (reference sequence). This CDR3 reads CSASSRDAEAFF.